The clone carrying this T cell receptor beta chain occurred many times. Its specificity is unknown. This record comes from a study of read filtering for tumor transcriptome and immune sequencing. The overall study: After DNase treatment, RNA was made into whole-transcriptome libraries. Regarding the study as a whole: In IR-seq, single-read clonotypes were about 80% of clonotypes but about 3.5% of reads. Correlation between methods rose after single-read clonotypes were removed.

CDR1 is SGHRS, CDR2 YFSETQ, per germline. The V segment lost 4 bases and the J segment 5 bases; nucleotides outside the gene matches: 5. The CDR3 is made up of 14 amino acids. This library used 300 to 500 ng RNA and molecular barcoded adaptors spanning alpha/delta and beta/gamma chains. TCRdb reprocessed the reads with MiXCR, giving one entry per CDR3 protein. The data contain 40,000 to 50,000 distinct CDR3 sequences, 15% to 20% of them seen just once; the ten biggest clones take up over 15%. Every patient had bone marrow sampled while the disease was active. The sequenced sample was a population of CD138-negative cells sorted from bone marrow. The receptor comes from a donor aged 40 or older with multiple myeloma. The chain couples TRBV5-1 to TRBJ2-1; 8 nucleotides line up with TRBD1. The DNA of the CDR3 is TGCGCCAGCAGCCGGGACAGGTTTGACAATGAGCAGTTCTTC. It is translated as CASSRDRFDNEQFF.